This TCR beta chain derives from a study of cytomegalovirus exposure and HLA in healthy donors. This clone was detected only once. The antigen remains undetermined. V lost 3 bases and J lost 0, with 11 bases in between. The CDR3 has 15 residues. In germline, CDR1 is SGDLS, CDR2 YYNGEE. Primers for the PCR totalled 60 Vbeta and 13 Jbeta. Measured with immunoSEQ multiplex PCR; TCRdb has only the in-frame clones, and not every one. The data show about 160,000 clones, 80% seen once. Study-wide points: Among TCR sequences, most were rare, though some public TCRs appeared in many donors.

The rearrangement uses TRBV9 and TRBJ2-3; TRBD1 is a possible D gene (6 bases). Sequenced: PBMCs. The origin of this receptor is a man aged 18 to 30 in good health and CMV-seropositive. For the CDR3, the DNA is TGTGCCAGCAGCGGGGACATCCATAGCACAGATACGCAGTATTTT. The encoded protein is CASSGDIHSTDTQYF.